This TCR beta chain was captured by sequencing in a study of spatial heterogeneity in lung cancer. Across the whole study: Sequences of the beta chain were consistently detected in greater numbers than alpha-chain sequences. Study results and limitations: Higher tumor mutation counts went along with higher counts of expanded intratumoral alpha and beta TCRs.

The CDR3 is made up of 15 amino acids. Trimming removed 1 base from V and 0 bases from J, with 8 bases in between. This clonotype was observed at least ten times. Its specificity is unknown. TCRdb independently ran MiXCR on the 5' RACE reads; one entry per CDR3 protein. The sample has about 10,000 distinct CDR3 sequences; approximately 5.8% are singletons. Time point noted: sample taken at primary tumor resection. The donor group consisted of approximately 77 patients who had untreated, early-stage non-small cell lung cancer. In each case, whole RNA from tumor, nontumor lung or frozen PBMC was sequenced unsorted.

The gene calls are TRBV12-3 or TRBV12-4 and TRBJ2-3, with D possibly being TRBD2 (6 bases). The receptor's source is a female donor with early-stage non-small cell lung cancer. Specimen: lung tumor tissue, collected at surgery. The CDR3 spells CASSLGLASTDTQYF. Here the CDR3 DNA reads TGTGCCAGCAGTTTAGGTCTAGCGAGCACAGATACGCAGTATTTT.